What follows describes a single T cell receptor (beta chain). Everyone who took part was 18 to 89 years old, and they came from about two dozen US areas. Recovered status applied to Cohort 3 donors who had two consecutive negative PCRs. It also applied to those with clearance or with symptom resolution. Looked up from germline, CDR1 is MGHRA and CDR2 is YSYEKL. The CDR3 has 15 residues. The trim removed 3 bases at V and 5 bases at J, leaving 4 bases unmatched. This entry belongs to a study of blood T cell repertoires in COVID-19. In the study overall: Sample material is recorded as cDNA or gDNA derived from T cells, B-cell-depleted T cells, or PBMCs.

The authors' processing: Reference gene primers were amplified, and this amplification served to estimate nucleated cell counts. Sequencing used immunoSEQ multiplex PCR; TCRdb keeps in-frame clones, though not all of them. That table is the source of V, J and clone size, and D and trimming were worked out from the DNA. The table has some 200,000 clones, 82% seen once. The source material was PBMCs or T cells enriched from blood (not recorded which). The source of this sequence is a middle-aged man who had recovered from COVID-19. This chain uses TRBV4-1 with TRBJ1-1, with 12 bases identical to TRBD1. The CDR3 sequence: CASSQGQGAFTEAFF. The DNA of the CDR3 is TGCGCCAGCAGCCAGGGACAGGGGGCGTTTACTGAAGCTTTCTTT.